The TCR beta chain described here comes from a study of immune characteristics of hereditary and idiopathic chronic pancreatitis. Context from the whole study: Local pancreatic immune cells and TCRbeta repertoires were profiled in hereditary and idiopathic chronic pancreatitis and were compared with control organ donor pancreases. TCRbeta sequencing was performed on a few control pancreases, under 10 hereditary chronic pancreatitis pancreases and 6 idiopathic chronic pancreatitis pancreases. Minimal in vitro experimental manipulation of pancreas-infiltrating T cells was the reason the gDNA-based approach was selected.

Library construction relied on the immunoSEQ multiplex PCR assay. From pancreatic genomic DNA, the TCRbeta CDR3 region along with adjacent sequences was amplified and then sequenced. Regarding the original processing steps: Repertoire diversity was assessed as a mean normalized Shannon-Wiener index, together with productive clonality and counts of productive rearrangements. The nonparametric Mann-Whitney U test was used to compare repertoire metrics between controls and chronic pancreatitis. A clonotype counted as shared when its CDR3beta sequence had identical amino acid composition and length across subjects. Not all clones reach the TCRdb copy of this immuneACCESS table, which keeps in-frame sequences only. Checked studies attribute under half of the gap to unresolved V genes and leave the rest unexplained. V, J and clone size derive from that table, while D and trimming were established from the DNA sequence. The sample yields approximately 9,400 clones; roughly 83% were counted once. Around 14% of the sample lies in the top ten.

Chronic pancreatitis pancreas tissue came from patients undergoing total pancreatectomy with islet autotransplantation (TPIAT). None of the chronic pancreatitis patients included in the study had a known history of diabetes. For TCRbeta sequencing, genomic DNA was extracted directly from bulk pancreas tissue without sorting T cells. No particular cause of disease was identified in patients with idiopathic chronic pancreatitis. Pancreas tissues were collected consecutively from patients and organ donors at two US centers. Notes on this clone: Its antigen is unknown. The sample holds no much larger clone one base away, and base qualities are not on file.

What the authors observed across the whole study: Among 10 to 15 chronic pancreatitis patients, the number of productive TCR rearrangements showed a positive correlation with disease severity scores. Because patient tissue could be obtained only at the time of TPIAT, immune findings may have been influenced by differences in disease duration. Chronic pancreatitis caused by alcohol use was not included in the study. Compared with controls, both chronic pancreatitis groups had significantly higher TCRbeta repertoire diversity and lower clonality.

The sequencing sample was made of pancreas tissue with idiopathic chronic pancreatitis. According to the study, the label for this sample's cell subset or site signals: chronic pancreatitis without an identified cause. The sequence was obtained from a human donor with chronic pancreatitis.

Here is the DNA: TGTGCCAGCAGCTTGTGGCTTAATAGTAACACCGGGGAGCTGTTTTTT. Its amino acids are CASSLWLNSNTGELFF. The chain uses TRBV5-4 and TRBJ2-2; no D gene is confidently identified. Spanning cysteine to phenylalanine, the CDR3 consists of 16 amino acids. Of the read, only the CDR3 DNA is kept; its 48 bases are in frame from base 1. The V and J ends are trimmed by 1 base and 2 bases, leaving 12 bases between them. Reading the germline V gene (reference sequence) gives CDR1 SGHNT and CDR2 YYREEE.